The T cell receptor beta chain described here comes from a study of beta chain features in type 1 diabetes. Study observations and caveats: A moderate, significant TCRB CDR3 shortening appeared in type 1 diabetes across four CD4+ subsets.

This clone was recorded a few times. Its target is not known. Expressed TCRB transcripts got sequenced, as all isolated RNA was reverse transcribed. Sequenced by immunoSEQ multiplex PCR; TCRdb stores in-frame clones only, minus some. The data show 25,000 to 35,000 clones, almost 65% seen once. Every donor had blood drawn once into heparin, around 100 mL on average. The V end was cut by 4 bases, the J end by 3 bases, with 12 bases between. The V gene's germline CDR1 is SQVTM and CDR2 ANQGSEA. CDR3 length: 13 residues. The chain recombines TRBV29-1 with TRBJ1-1; D remains unclear. The sample consisted of Tregs from blood. The source of this sequence is a woman aged 25 to 45 with type 1 diabetes. CDR3 DNA: TGCAGCGTTGGCGCTTTGAGGGACACTGAAGCTTTCTTT. Encoded protein: CSVGALRDTEAFF.